The clone carrying this TCR beta chain came up many times. The antigen remains unidentified. TCR alpha and TCR beta cDNA libraries with sample barcodes and UMIs came from 5'RACE using constant-segment primers. Each CDR3 protein gets one entry after TCRdb re-called the 5' RACE reads with MiXCR. The table records about 500,000 distinct CDR3 sequences, 20% of them present only once. Trimming removed 2 bases at V and 0 bases at J, with 8 bases between. The CDR3 spans 15 residues. CDR1 is SGHVS and CDR2 is FNYEAQ in the germline V gene. This sample is drawn from a study of T-cell memory formation after mild COVID-19. Study observations and caveats: Pre-infection memory showed some responding clones, and this suggested that cross-reactive memory joined.

J is TRBJ2-1 and V is TRBV7-6; D is perhaps TRBD1 or TRBD2 (5 bases each). Sequenced: PBMCs or a T cell subset sorted from them (not recorded which). The TCR comes from an adult woman who had mild COVID-19 (a few samples of this study predate the infection). Cell type and time point are not known. CDR3 in DNA: TGTGCCAGCAGCTTACAGGGAGTCTCCTACAATGAGCAGTTCTTC. Translation gives CASSLQGVSYNEQFF.